This TCR beta chain was captured in a study of cytomegalovirus exposure and HLA in healthy donors. The overall study: A subsequent analysis stated that the 120 or so validation repertoires were run on the same platform as the approximately 700 first-cohort repertoires.

Regarding the study as a whole: The authors enumerated 150 to 200 TCR beta chains as linked to cytomegalovirus. Reports credit the classifier with highly specific, highly sensitive diagnosis of cytomegalovirus status.

From the 120-subject validation cohort, which was separate from the roughly 610-subject first cohort, the donors were drawn. TCRdb's copy holds only in-frame clones and misses some; the assay was immunoSEQ multiplex PCR. The table shows 220,000 or so clones, with approximately 90% occurring only once. Germline V CDR1 and CDR2: MNHNY, SVGAGI (reference sequence). Trimming removed 7 bases at V and 3 bases at J, with 18 bases between. This CDR3 has 15 amino acids. A note on this clone: Its antigen is unidentified.

The gene calls are TRBV6-6 and TRBJ1-2; the D gene is possibly TRBD1 (5 bases). The receptor was isolated from a woman aged 18-29 years in good health and CMV-seronegative. The source material was PBMCs. CDR3 protein: CASNLDRTGDYGYTF. CDR3 nucleotide sequence: TGTGCCAGCAACCTAGACAGAACTGGGGACTATGGCTACACCTTC.